These T cell receptor beta chains were read from a single sample in a study of blood T cell repertoires in COVID-19. Repertoires were generated with immunoSEQ multiplex PCR, while TCRdb's copy carries only in-frame clones and drops some. This table holds 90,000 to 100,000 clones, roughly 84% found once. The sample taken for sequencing was peripheral blood. Every receptor here comes from a man aged 55 to 69 with acute or convalescent COVID-19. CDR3s include the opening cysteine and the closing phenylalanine or tryptophan. The order of the fields is clone size, J gene, V gene, D gene, CDR3 length, CDR3 protein, CDR3 DNA. A D gene is named only where the DNA matches it firmly. Rows may omit the clone size; those that give it use once, few, many or a size class.

>few|TRBJ2-7|TRBV6-5|.|15
CASSYSGGNSYEQYF
TGTGCCAGCAGTTACTCAGGGGGTAACTCCTACGAGCAGTACTTC
>few|TRBJ2-7|TRBV29-1|TRBD1|15
CSVESEDRGSYEQYF
TGCAGCGTTGAATCTGAGGACAGGGGTAGCTACGAGCAGTACTTC
>.|TRBJ1-2|TRBV18|TRBD1|13
CASSPSQGEGYTF
TGTGCCAGCTCACCCTCCCAGGGGGAGGGCTACACCTTC
>.|TRBJ1-1|TRBV5-5|TRBD1|15
CASSVVDRGATEAFF
TGTGCCAGCAGCGTAGTCGACAGGGGGGCAACTGAAGCTTTCTTT
>.|TRBJ2-3|TRBV2|.|16
CASSARGGVSTDTQYF
TGTGCCAGCAGTGCCCGAGGGGGTGTCAGCACAGATACGCAGTATTTT
>.|TRBJ1-5|TRBV5-6|.|15
CASSLQGYLAQPQHF
TGTGCCAGCAGCTTGCAGGGCTATTTGGCTCAGCCCCAGCATTTT
>.|TRBJ1-4|TRBV18|.|13
CASSPGHLEKLFF
TGTGCCAGCTCACCGGGACACCTCGAGAAACTGTTTTTT
>.|TRBJ2-7|TRBV10-2|.|13
CASIDSSSYEQYF
TGCGCCAGCATAGACAGCTCCTCCTACGAGCAGTACTTC
>few|TRBJ1-5|TRBV2|TRBD1|14
CASSRDSPNQPQHF
TGTGCCAGCAGTAGGGACAGCCCTAATCAGCCCCAGCATTTT
>.|TRBJ1-5|TRBV19|TRBD1|14
CASIQTGINQPQHF
TGTGCCAGCATCCAGACAGGGATCAATCAGCCCCAGCATTTT
>.|TRBJ2-7|TRBV11-2|.|14
CASSLGRVGYGQYF
TGTGCCAGCAGCTTAGGCAGGGTGGGGTACGGGCAGTACTTC
>once|TRBJ1-2|TRBV5-5|.|16
CASSLDSGMTGWGYTF
TGTGCCAGCAGCTTGGATTCCGGGATGACGGGCTGGGGCTACACCTTC
>.|TRBJ1-1|TRBV7-9|.|13
CASSSGVNTEAFF
TGTGCCAGCAGCTCGGGAGTGAACACTGAAGCTTTCTTT
>few|TRBJ1-4|TRBV5-1|.|16
CASSPALQGTNEKLFF
TGCGCCAGCAGCCCTGCCCTTCAGGGAACTAATGAAAAACTGTTTTTT
>once|TRBJ1-2|TRBV6-2/TRBV6-3|TRBD1|17
CASSYAGQGVSHYGYTF
TGTGCCAGCAGTTACGCTGGACAGGGGGTTTCGCACTATGGCTACACCTTC
>once|TRBJ2-5|TRBV5-4|.|13
CASSPGFQETQYF
TGTGCCAGCAGTCCAGGATTCCAAGAGACCCAGTACTTC
>.|TRBJ2-5|TRBV5-6|.|12
CASSLDMETQYF
TGTGCCAGCAGCTTGGATATGGAGACCCAGTACTTC
>.|TRBJ2-1|TRBV7-6|.|15
CASSLAGGRNNEQFF
TGTGCCAGCAGCTTAGCGGGGGGAAGGAACAATGAGCAGTTCTTC
>.|TRBJ2-2|TRBV4-2|TRBD2|17
CASSQEGGSLNTGELFF
TGTGCCAGCAGCCAAGAGGGGGGGTCCCTAAACACCGGGGAGCTGTTTTTT
>.|TRBJ1-2|TRBV28|TRBD1|15
CASSSPDRIFQGYTF
TGTGCCAGCAGTTCCCCGGACAGGATATTTCAGGGCTACACCTTC
>.|TRBJ2-5|TRBV7-7|.|15
CASSPRGAEQETQYF
TGTGCCAGCAGCCCTCGGGGGGCGGAACAAGAGACCCAGTACTTC
>.|TRBJ2-7|TRBV6-5|.|11
CASSPAYEQYF
TGTGCCAGCAGTCCAGCCTACGAGCAGTACTTC
>few|TRBJ1-2|TRBV19|.|11
CASSRAYGYTF
TGTGCCAGTAGTAGGGCCTATGGCTACACCTTC
>.|TRBJ1-1|TRBV28|TRBD1|15
CASSVRTGGAAEAFF
TGTGCCAGCAGTGTACGGACAGGGGGCGCCGCTGAAGCTTTCTTT
>.|TRBJ1-3|TRBV25-1|TRBD1|14
CASNGQGIGNTIYF
TGTGCCAGCAACGGACAGGGGATCGGAAACACCATATATTTT
>few|TRBJ2-5|TRBV10-3|TRBD2|14
CAFGLAGVKETQYF
TGTGCCTTCGGACTAGCGGGGGTTAAAGAGACCCAGTACTTC
>.|TRBJ2-1|TRBV14|TRBD2|16
CASSQEWTSGYNEQFF
TGTGCCAGCAGCCAAGAATGGACTAGCGGATACAATGAGCAGTTCTTC
>.|TRBJ2-5|TRBV2|TRBD1|14
CASSEAVTGGTQYF
TGTGCCAGCAGTGAAGCCGTGACAGGGGGGACCCAGTACTTC
>.|TRBJ1-1|TRBV5-4|.|14
CASSLGQANTEAFF
TGTGCCAGCAGCTTGGGACAAGCGAACACTGAAGCTTTCTTT
>.|TRBJ1-4|TRBV6-5|TRBD1|14
CASNTGVTNEKLFF
TGTGCCAGCAATACAGGGGTAACTAATGAAAAACTGTTTTTT
>.|TRBJ1-2|TRBV27|TRBD1|17
CASSLSAQGVLNYGYTF
TGTGCCAGCAGTTTATCGGCACAGGGGGTGCTTAACTATGGCTACACCTTC
>.|TRBJ2-2|TRBV5-1|TRBD2|16
CASSLSTSGNTGELFF
TGCGCCAGCAGCCTCTCGACTAGCGGCAACACCGGGGAGCTGTTTTTT
>.|TRBJ1-1|TRBV30|.|15
CAWSVMGQMNTEAFF
TGTGCCTGGAGTGTAATGGGGCAGATGAACACTGAAGCTTTCTTT
>few|TRBJ1-6|TRBV29-1|.|13
CSARTEDNSPLHF
TGCAGCGCTCGGACAGAAGATAATTCACCCCTCCACTTT
>.|TRBJ2-1|TRBV7-2|.|13
CASSLVFFDEQFF
TGTGCCAGCAGCTTAGTCTTCTTTGATGAGCAGTTCTTC
>.|TRBJ1-5|TRBV6-1|.|15
CASSESPDDYQPQHF
TGTGCCAGCAGTGAATCCCCAGACGACTATCAGCCCCAGCATTTT
>.|TRBJ2-7|TRBV4-1|TRBD2|15
CASSFRTSGAYEQYF
TGCGCCAGCAGCTTCCGGACTAGCGGGGCCTACGAGCAGTACTTC
>once|TRBJ1-6|TRBV5-1|TRBD1|16
CASSLLGTGRGSPLHF
TGCGCCAGCAGCTTGTTGGGGACAGGGAGAGGTTCACCCCTCCACTTT
>.|TRBJ2-6|TRBV28|TRBD1|15
CASSRTGAGANVLTF
TGTGCCAGCAGTCGGACAGGGGCTGGGGCCAACGTCCTGACTTTC
>.|TRBJ2-1|TRBV5-6|TRBD1|15
CASSFGGQSYNEQFF
TGTGCCAGCAGCTTTGGGGGACAGAGCTACAATGAGCAGTTCTTC
>.|TRBJ2-5|TRBV7-9|TRBD1|17
CASSSTGQGSLQETQYF
TGTGCCAGCAGCTCGACAGGACAGGGATCCCTCCAAGAGACCCAGTACTTC
>.|TRBJ1-1|TRBV2|.|9
CASGTEAFF
TGTGCCTCCGGCACTGAAGCTTTCTTT
>.|TRBJ1-2|TRBV29-1|.|14
CSVEAGLANYGYTF
TGCAGCGTTGAAGCCGGGTTAGCTAACTATGGCTACACCTTC
>.|TRBJ2-5|TRBV12-3/TRBV12-4|.|13
CASRRGFEETQYF
TGTGCCAGCAGACGGGGGTTTGAGGAGACCCAGTACTTC
>.|TRBJ1-2|TRBV18|.|15
CASSPPITGLGGYTF
TGTGCCAGCTCACCACCCATAACAGGGCTGGGTGGCTACACCTTC
>.|TRBJ2-1|TRBV12-3/TRBV12-4|.|11
CASSLANEQFF
TGTGCCAGCAGTTTGGCCAATGAGCAGTTCTTC
>.|TRBJ1-2|TRBV12-3/TRBV12-4|.|13
CASSTSSLRGYTF
TGTGCCAGCAGTACCTCGAGTTTACGCGGCTACACCTTC
>.|TRBJ1-2|TRBV10-2|TRBD1|18
CASSESGTQTGAGYGYTF
TGCGCCAGCAGTGAGTCGGGCACACAGACAGGGGCTGGCTATGGCTACACCTTC
>.|TRBJ2-2|TRBV5-4|TRBD1|15
CASSLAGTGPGELFF
TGTGCCAGCAGCTTGGCGGGGACAGGGCCCGGGGAGCTGTTTTTT
>.|TRBJ1-2|TRBV19|.|14
CASSFAGNNYGYTF
TGTGCCAGTAGTTTCGCAGGGAATAACTATGGCTACACCTTC
>.|TRBJ2-3|TRBV2|.|15
CASSRTGGYTDTQYF
TGTGCCAGCAGCAGAACTGGAGGATACACAGATACGCAGTATTTT